This TCR beta chain was sequenced during a study of T cells in localized non-small cell lung cancer. Study findings and constraints: Sequencing, confined to only one tumor region, leaves heterogeneity possible. Maximal T cell clonality occurred in uninvolved adjacent lung, with tumor ranking below it. Longer overall survival accompanied higher blood T cell density. Paired adjacent lung recovered a median about 60 of the top 100 tumor clones.

Method: immunoSEQ multiplex PCR; TCRdb's copy keeps in-frame clones and lacks some. The table shows roughly 36,000 clones, with about 90% occurring only once. The CDR3 has 14 amino acids. The J segment lost 6 bases and the V segment lost 5 bases, leaving 4 bases of the junction unmatched. Germline values: CDR1 SGHVS, CDR2 FQNEAQ. About this clone: Its target is unknown.

This chain joins TRBV7-8 and TRBJ1-4; 9 bases align to TRBD1. The material was PBMCs, obtained before any cancer treatment. This TCR came from a man between 40 and 70 years old with stage II lung adenocarcinoma. CDR3 nucleotide sequence: TGTGCCAGCAGCGCGGGACAGGGATATGAAAAACTGTTTTTT. Its translation is CASSAGQGYEKLFF.